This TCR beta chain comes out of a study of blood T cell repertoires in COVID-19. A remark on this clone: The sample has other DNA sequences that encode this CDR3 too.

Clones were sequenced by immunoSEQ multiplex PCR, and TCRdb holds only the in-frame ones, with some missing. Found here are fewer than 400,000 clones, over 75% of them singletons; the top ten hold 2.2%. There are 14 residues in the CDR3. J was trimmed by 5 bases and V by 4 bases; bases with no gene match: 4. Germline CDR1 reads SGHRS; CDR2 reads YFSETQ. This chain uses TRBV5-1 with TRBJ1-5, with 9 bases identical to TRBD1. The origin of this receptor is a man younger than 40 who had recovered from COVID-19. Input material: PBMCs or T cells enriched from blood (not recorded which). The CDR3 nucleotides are TGCGCCAGCAGCCTCGACAGGGGGGATCAGCCCCAGCATTTT. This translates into CASSLDRGDQPQHF.